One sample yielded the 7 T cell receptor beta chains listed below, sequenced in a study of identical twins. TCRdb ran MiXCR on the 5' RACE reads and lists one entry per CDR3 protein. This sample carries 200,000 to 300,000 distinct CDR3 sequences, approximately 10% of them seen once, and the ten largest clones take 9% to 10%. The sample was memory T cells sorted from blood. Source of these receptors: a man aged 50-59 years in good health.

CDR3 loop: CSAPHPAYGYTF. CDR3 coding DNA: TGCAGTGCCCCTCACCCTGCCTACGGCTACACCTTC. The chain employs TRBV20-1 and TRBJ1-2; D ambiguous. The germline V gene encodes CDR1 DFQATT and CDR2 SNEGSKA (reference sequence). The germline V and J ends were trimmed by 6 bases and 8 bases, with 16 bases remaining between them. The CDR3 runs 12 residues.

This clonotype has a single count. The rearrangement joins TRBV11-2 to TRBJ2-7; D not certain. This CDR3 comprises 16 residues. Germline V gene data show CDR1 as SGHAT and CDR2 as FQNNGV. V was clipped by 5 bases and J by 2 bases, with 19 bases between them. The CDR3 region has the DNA TGTGCCAGCAGCGCTCTTTGGAAGACCGGAGCCTACGAGCAGTACTTC. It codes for CASSALWKTGAYEQYF.

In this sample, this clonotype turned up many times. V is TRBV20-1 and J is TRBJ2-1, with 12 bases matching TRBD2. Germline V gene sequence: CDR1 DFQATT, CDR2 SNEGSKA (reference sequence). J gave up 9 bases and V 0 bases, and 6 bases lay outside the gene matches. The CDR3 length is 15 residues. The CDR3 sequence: CSARDRLAGVGEQFF. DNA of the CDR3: TGCAGTGCTAGAGATCGACTAGCGGGAGTGGGTGAGCAGTTCTTC.

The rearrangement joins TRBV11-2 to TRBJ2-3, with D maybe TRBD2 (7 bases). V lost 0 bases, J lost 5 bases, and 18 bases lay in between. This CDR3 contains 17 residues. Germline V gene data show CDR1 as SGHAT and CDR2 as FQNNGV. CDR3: CASSLDMPPGGRDTQYF. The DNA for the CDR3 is TGTGCCAGCAGCTTAGATATGCCGCCGGGGGGCAGAGATACGCAGTATTTT.

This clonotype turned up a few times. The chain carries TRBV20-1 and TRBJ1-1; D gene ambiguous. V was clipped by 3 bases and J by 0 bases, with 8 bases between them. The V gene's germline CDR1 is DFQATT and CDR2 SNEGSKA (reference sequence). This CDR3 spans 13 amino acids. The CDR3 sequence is CSASWFMNTEAFF. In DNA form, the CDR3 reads TGCAGTGCTAGTTGGTTTATGAACACTGAAGCTTTCTTT.

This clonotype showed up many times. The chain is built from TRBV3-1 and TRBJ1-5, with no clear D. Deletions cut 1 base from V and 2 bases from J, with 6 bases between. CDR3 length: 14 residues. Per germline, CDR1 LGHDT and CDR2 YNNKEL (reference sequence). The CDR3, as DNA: TGTGCCAGCAGCCAAGGATGGGGCAATCAGCCCCAGCATTTT. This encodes CASSQGWGNQPQHF.

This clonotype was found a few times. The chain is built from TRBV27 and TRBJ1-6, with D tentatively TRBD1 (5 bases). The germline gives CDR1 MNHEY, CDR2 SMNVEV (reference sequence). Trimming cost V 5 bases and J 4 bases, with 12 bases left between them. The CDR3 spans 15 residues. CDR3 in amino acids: CASSAGTAYNSPLHF. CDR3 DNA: TGTGCCAGCAGTGCCGGGACGGCTTATAATTCACCCCTCCACTTT.